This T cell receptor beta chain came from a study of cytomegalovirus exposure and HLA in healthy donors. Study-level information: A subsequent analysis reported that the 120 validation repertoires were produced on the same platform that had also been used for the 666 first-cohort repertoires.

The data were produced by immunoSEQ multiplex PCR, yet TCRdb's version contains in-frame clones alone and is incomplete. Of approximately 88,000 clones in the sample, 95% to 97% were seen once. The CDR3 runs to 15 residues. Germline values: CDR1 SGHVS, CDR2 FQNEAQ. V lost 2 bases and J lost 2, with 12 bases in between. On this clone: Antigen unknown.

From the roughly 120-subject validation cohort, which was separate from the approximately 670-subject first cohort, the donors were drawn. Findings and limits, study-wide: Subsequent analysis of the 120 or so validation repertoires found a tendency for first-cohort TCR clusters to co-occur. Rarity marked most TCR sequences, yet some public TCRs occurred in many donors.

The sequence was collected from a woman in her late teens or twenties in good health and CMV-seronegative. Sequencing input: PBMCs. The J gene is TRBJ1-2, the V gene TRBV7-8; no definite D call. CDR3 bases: TGTGCCAGCAGCTTATTTGGTGACTTCAACTATGGCTACACCTTC. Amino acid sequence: CASSLFGDFNYGYTF.